The 6 T cell receptor beta chains in this list originate from one sample, sequenced in a study of blood T cell repertoires in COVID-19. TCRdb's copy holds only in-frame clones and misses some; the assay was immunoSEQ multiplex PCR. Among almost 55,000 clones, 65% to 90% were seen once, and the ten largest hold 25% to 30%. Sequences were obtained from peripheral blood. Every receptor here comes from a human donor in a cohort sampled during active COVID-19.

This chain links TRBV5-1 with TRBJ2-3; 7 nucleotides agree with TRBD1. The CDR3 consists of 16 residues. The germline V gene has CDR1 SGHRS and CDR2 YFSETQ. V trimming: 4 bases; J trimming: 1 base; junction bases outside the gene matches: 9. DNA for the CDR3: TGCGCCAGCAGCATAACCGGGACAGCGGGCACAGATACGCAGTATTTT. It specifies CASSITGTAGTDTQYF.

J is TRBJ2-2 and V is TRBV5-6, with D possibly TRBD2 on 6 matching bases. CDR3 length equals 19 residues. The V and J ends lost 0 bases and 5 bases respectively, with 23 bases between them. Germline loops: CDR1 SGHDT, CDR2 YYEEEE. This CDR3 is CASSLDVEVWTIKTGELFF. For the CDR3, the DNA is TGTGCCAGCAGCTTGGATGTGGAGGTGTGGACTATTAAGACCGGGGAGCTGTTTTTT.

This chain uses TRBV7-9 with TRBJ1-2; weak D call: TRBD1 (6 bases). The germline V gene encodes CDR1 SEHNR and CDR2 FQNEAQ (reference sequence). CDR3 length: 15 residues. V was shortened by 0 bases and J by 5 bases, with 13 bases between the two germline ends. The CDR3 region has the DNA TGTGCCAGCAGCTTAGCAGCCAGGGGACGATATGGCTACACCTTC. It encodes CASSLAARGRYGYTF.

This clone has a handful of counts. This chain connects TRBV4-1 to TRBJ2-7; 7 bases are a match to TRBD1. The CDR3 is 14 residues long. V dropped 5 bases and J dropped 6; count of bases not matched to a gene: 10. Germline CDR1 reads MGHRA; CDR2 reads YSYEKL. The DNA of the CDR3 is TGCGCCAGCAGCTTTTTGGGACAGCGAGCCGAGCAGTACTTC. It codes for CASSFLGQRAEQYF.

The chain recombines TRBV15 with TRBJ2-7; D gene ambiguous. CDR3 length equals 13 residues. The germline gives CDR1 LNHNV, CDR2 YYDKDF (reference sequence). The V gene lost 1 base and the J gene lost 1 base, with 5 bases spanning the gap. The CDR3 sequence: CATSRVKSYEQYF. In DNA, the CDR3 is TGTGCCACCAGCAGAGTCAAATCCTACGAGCAGTACTTC.

This clone appeared a single time. The chain is built from TRBV24-1 and TRBJ2-2; 9 nucleotides align to TRBD1. Trimming at V came to 3 bases and at J to 3 bases, leaving 4 bases not matched to a gene. CDR3 size: 16 residues. Looked up from germline, CDR1 is KGHDR and CDR2 is SFDVKD. DNA for the CDR3: TGTGCCACCAGTGATACAGGGGGCTCGGACACCGGGGAGCTGTTTTTT. This translates into CATSDTGGSDTGELFF.